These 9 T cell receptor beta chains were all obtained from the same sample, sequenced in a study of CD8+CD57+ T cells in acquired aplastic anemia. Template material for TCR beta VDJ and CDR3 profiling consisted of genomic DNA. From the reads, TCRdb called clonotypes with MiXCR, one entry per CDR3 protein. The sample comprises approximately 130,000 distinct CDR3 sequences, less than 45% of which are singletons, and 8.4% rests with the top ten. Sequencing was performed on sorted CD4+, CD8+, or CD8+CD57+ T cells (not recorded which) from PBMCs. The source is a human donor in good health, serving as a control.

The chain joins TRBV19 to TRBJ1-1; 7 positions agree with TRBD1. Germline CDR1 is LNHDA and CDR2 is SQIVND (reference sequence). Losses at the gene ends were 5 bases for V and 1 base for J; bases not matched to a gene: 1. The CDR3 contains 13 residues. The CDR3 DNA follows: TGTGCCAGTAGTTACAGGGGGAACACTGAAGCTTTCTTT. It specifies CASSYRGNTEAFF.

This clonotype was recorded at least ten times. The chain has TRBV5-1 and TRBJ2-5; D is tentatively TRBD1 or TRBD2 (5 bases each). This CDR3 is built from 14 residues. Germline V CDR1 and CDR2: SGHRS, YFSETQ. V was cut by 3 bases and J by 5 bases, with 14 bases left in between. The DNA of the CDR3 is TGCGCCAGCAGCTCGGGACCTTCCGGGGAGACCCAGTACTTC. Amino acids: CASSSGPSGETQYF.

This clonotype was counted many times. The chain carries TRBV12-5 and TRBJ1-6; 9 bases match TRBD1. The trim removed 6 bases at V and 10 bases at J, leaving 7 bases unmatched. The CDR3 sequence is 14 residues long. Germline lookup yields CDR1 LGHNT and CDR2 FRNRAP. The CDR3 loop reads CASGPGTGRSPLHF. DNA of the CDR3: TGTGCTAGTGGCCCCGGGACAGGGAGGTCACCCCTCCACTTT. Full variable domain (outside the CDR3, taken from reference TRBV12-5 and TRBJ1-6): DARVTQTPRHKVTEMGQEVTMRCQPILGHNTVFWYRQTMMQGLELLAYFRNRAPLDDSGMPKDRFSAEMPDATLATLKIQPSEPRDSAVYFCASGPGTGRSPLHFGNGTRLTVT.

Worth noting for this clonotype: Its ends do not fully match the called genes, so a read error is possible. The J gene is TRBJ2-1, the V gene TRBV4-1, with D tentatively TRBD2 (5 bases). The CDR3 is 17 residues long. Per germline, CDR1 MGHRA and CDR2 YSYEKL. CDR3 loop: CASSQPAGRSSNNERFF. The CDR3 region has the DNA TGCGCCAGCAGCCAACCGGCGGGTAGGTCTAGCAATAATGAGCGGTTCTTC.

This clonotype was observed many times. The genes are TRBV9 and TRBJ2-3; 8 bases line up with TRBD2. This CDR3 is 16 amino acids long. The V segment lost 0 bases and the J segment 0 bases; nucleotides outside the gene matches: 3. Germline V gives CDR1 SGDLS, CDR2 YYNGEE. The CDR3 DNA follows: TGTGCCAGCAGCGTAGCAGCGGGGGCCAGCACAGATACGCAGTATTTT. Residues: CASSVAAGASTDTQYF. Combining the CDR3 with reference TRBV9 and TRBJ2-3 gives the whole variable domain DSGVTQTPKHLITATGQRVTLRCSPRSGDLSVYWYQQSLDQGLQFLIQYYNGEERAKGNILERFSAQQFPDLHSELNLSSLELGDSALYFCASSVAAGASTDTQYFGPGTRLTVL.

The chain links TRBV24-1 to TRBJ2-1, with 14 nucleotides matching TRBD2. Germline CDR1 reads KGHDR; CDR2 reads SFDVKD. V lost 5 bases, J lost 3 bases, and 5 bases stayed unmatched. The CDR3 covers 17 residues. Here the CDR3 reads CATSGLGLAGDYNEQFF. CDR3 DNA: TGTGCCACCAGTGGACTGGGACTAGCGGGGGACTACAATGAGCAGTTCTTC.

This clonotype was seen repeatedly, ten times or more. The DNA for the CDR3 is TGTGCCAGCAGCCGTACTAGACAGGGGACCGGGGAGCTGTTTTTT. Amino acid sequence: CASSRTRQGTGELFF. The chain combines TRBV11-2 with TRBJ2-2, with 8 positions matching TRBD1. The germline V gene has CDR1 SGHAT and CDR2 FQNNGV. This CDR3 comprises 15 residues. J gave up 5 bases and V 5 bases, and 7 bases lay outside the gene matches.

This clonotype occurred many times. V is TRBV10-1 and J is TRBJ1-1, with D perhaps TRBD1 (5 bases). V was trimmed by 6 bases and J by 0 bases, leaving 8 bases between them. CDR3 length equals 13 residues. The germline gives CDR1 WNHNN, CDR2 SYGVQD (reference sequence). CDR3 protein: CASSQGVNTEAFF. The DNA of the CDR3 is TGCGCCAGCAGCCAGGGTGTGAACACTGAAGCTTTCTTT.

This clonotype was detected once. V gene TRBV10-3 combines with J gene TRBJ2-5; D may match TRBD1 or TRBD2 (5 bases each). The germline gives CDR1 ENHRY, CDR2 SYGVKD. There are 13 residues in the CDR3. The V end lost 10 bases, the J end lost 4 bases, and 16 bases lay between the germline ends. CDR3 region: CASSRDRGETQYF. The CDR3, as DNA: TGTGCCAGCAGCCGGGACCGAGGAGAGACCCAGTACTTC.